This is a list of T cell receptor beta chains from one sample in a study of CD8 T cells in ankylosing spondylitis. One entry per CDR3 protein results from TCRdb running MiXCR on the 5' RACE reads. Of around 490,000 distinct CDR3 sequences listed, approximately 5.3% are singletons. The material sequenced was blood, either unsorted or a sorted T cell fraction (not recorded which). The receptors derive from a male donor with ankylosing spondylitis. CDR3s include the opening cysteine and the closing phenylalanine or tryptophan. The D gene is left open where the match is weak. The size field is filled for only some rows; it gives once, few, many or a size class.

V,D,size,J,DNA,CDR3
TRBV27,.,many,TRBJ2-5,TGTGCCAGCAGTTTAGGCTCCAGTCGGGAGACCCAGTACTTC,CASSLGSSRETQYF
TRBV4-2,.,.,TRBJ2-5,TGTGCCAGCAGCCAAGATTCCTCGACTGCCAAGACCCAGTACTTC,CASSQDSSTAKTQYF
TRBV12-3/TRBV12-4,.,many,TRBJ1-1,TGTGCCAGCAGTTTAGCCGGAGACAGGCGAGTTGAAGCTTTCTTT,CASSLAGDRRVEAFF
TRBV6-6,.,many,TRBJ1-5,TGTGCCAGCAGTTACTCCCAGAACCAGCCCCAGCATTTT,CASSYSQNQPQHF
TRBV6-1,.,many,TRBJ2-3,TGTGCCAGCAGTGAAGCCGGTGTCGGCGCAGATACGCAGTATTTT,CASSEAGVGADTQYF
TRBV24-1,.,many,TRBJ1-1,TGTGCCACCAGTGATTTCTCGAACACTGAAGCTTTCTTT,CATSDFSNTEAFF
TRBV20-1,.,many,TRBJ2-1,TGCAGTCGTGCCCGGGGCTCCTACAATGAGCAGTTCTTC,CSRARGSYNEQFF
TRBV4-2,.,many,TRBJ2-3,TGTGCCAGCAGCCAAGTACAGGGCACAGATACGCAGTATTTT,CASSQVQGTDTQYF
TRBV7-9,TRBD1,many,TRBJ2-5,TGTGCCAGCAGCTTTCCGGGACAGGGTGCCCAAGAGACCCAGTACTTC,CASSFPGQGAQETQYF
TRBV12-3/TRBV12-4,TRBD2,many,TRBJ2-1,TGTGCCAGCAGTTTCCCGGGAGGTGTAAATGAGCAGTTCTTC,CASSFPGGVNEQFF
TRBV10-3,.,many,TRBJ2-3,TGTGCCATCAGTGAAGGCACAGATACGCAGTATTTT,CAISEGTDTQYF
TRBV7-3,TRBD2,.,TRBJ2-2,TGTGCCAGCAGCTTAATCCTAGCGGGGGCCATCACCGGGGAGCTGTTTTTT,CASSLILAGAITGELFF
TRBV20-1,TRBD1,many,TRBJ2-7,TGCAGTGCTAGGCCTTACAGGGGCTACGAGCAGTACTTC,CSARPYRGYEQYF
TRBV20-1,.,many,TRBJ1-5,TGCAGTGTCCGACAGTTCGATAGCAATCAGCCCCAGCATTTT,CSVRQFDSNQPQHF
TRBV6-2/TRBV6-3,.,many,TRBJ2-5,TGTGCCAGCAGCCTAACCGCCGCGGAAGAGACCCAGTACTTC,CASSLTAAEETQYF
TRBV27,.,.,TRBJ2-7,TGTGCCAGCAGAGGTGCCTTGAACGAGCAGTACTTC,CASRGALNEQYF
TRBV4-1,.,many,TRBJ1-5,TGCGCCAGCAGCCAAGTAGGGGGAAGCAATCAGCCCCAGCATTTT,CASSQVGGSNQPQHF
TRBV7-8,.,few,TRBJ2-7,TGTGCCAGCAGCTCAATCTGGAGCGAGCAGTACTTC,CASSSIWSEQYF
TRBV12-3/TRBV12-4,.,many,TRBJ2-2,TGTGCCAGCAGTTTAGCGCTCCGTCTTTGGAACACCGGGGAGCTGTTTTTT,CASSLALRLWNTGELFF
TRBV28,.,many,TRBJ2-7,TGTGCCAGCACGGTCGGTAGGTTGGGATACGAGCAGTACTTC,CASTVGRLGYEQYF
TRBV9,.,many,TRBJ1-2,TGTGCCAGCAGCGTAGCTTATGGAGGGGTTGACTACACCTTC,CASSVAYGGVDYTF
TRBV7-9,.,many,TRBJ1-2,TGTGCCAGCAGCTTAGAAGGTCAGCAAGCTAACTATGGCTACACCTTC,CASSLEGQQANYGYTF
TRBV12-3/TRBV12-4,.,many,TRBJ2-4,TGTGCCAGCAGGGCGGCAGGGAGAGCCAAAAACATTCAGTACTTC,CASRAAGRAKNIQYF
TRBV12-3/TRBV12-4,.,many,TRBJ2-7,TGTGCCAGCAGTTCCCAGGTCTACGAGCAGTACTTC,CASSSQVYEQYF
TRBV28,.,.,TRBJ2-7,TGTGCCAGCACTCTCGGGGTAAGGACCTACGAGCAGTACTTC,CASTLGVRTYEQYF
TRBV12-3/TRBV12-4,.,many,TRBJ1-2,TGTGCCAGCAGTCCCACAGGGTCCTCCTATGGCTACACCTTC,CASSPTGSSYGYTF
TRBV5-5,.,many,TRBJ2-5,TGTGCCAGCAGTTATGGACCAATACAAGAGACCCAGTACTTC,CASSYGPIQETQYF
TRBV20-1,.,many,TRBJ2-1,TGCAGTGCTAGATCCTCTCTTGACGGGGACAATGAGCAGTTCTTC,CSARSSLDGDNEQFF
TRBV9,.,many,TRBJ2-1,TGTGCCAGCTCCAGGGGGGTCTACAATGAGCAGTTCTTC,CASSRGVYNEQFF
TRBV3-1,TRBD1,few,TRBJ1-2,TGTGCCAGCAGCCAGGACACAGGGGGCCCGAACTATGGCTACACCTTC,CASSQDTGGPNYGYTF
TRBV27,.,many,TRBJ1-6,TGTGCCAGCTCTGGGGGGGCCGGGGCTAATTCACCCCTCCACTTT,CASSGGAGANSPLHF
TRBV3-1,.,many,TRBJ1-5,TGTGCCAGCAGCCCCAGGTCAGGGCGAGGTCAGCCCCAGCATTTT,CASSPRSGRGQPQHF
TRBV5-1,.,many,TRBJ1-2,TGCGCCAGCAGCTTGGTTGGAGAAAGTCGTGGCTACACCTTC,CASSLVGESRGYTF
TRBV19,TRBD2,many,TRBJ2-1,TGTGCCAGTATGGGTTGGGCTAGCGGGAGGGATAGCTCCTACAATGAGCAGTTCTTC,CASMGWASGRDSSYNEQFF
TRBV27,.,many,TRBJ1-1,TGTGCCAGCAGTTTGCGGTGGGCCATGAACACTGAAGCTTTCTTT,CASSLRWAMNTEAFF
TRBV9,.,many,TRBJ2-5,TGTGCCAGCAGCGTAGCGGGGTATGGGACCCAGTACTTC,CASSVAGYGTQYF
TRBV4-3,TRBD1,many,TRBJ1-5,TGCGCCAGCAGCCAACAGACGGGACAGGGAATAGTGGGTCAGCCCCAGCATTTT,CASSQQTGQGIVGQPQHF
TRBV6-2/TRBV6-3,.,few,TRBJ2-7,TGTGCCAGCACCGGGGGCGAAAGCTCCTACGAGCAGTACTTC,CASTGGESSYEQYF
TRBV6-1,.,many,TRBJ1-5,TGTGCCAGCAGTGAAGCAGGGTATAGCAATCAGCCCCAGCATTTT,CASSEAGYSNQPQHF
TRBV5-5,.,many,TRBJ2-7,TGTGCCAGCAGCCCCAGAGAGGGGATCTACGAGCAGTACTTC,CASSPREGIYEQYF
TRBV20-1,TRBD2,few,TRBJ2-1,TGCAGTGCCCGGACTAGCGCTAACAATGAGCAGTTCTTC,CSARTSANNEQFF
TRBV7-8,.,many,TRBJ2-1,TGTGCCAGCAGTCTTGACTGGGTGAATGAGCAGTTCTTC,CASSLDWVNEQFF
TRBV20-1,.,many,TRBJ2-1,TGCAGTGGTGGGGGAAGCTCCTACAATGAGCAGTTCTTC,CSGGGSSYNEQFF
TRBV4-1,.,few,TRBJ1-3,TGCGCCAGCAGCCAAGCGCGGGGGGCTGGAAACACCATATATTTT,CASSQARGAGNTIYF
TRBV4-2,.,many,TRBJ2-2,TGTGCCAGCAGCCGAACTCGGGCAACCGGGGAGCTGTTTTTT,CASSRTRATGELFF
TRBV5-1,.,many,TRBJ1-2,TGCGCCAGCAGCCCCCGGGACACCCTAGCGTACTATGGCTACACCTTC,CASSPRDTLAYYGYTF
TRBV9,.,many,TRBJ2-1,TGTGCCAGCAGCGGCCAGGGGTACAATGAGCAGTTCTTC,CASSGQGYNEQFF
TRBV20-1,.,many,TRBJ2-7,TGCAGTGCTACCAGGACAGTGGCCCAATACGAGCAGTACTTC,CSATRTVAQYEQYF
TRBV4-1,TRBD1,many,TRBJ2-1,TGCGCCAGCAGCCGTGGGACAGGGCCGTTCTATGAGCAGTTCTTC,CASSRGTGPFYEQFF
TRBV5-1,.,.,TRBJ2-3,TGCACCAGCAGCTTGGGCCGCACAGATACGCAGTATTTT,CTSSLGRTDTQYF
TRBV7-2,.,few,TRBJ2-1,TGTGCCAGCAGCTTAGCTTACGACTACAATGAGCAGTTCTTC,CASSLAYDYNEQFF
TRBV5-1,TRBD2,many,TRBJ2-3,TGCGCCAGCAGCTTGACTAGCGGGGGAGACCTGGATACGCAGTATTTT,CASSLTSGGDLDTQYF
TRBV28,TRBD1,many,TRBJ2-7,TGTGCCAGCAGTTTAGGCTTGCCAGGGGGCAAGTACGAGCAGTACTTC,CASSLGLPGGKYEQYF